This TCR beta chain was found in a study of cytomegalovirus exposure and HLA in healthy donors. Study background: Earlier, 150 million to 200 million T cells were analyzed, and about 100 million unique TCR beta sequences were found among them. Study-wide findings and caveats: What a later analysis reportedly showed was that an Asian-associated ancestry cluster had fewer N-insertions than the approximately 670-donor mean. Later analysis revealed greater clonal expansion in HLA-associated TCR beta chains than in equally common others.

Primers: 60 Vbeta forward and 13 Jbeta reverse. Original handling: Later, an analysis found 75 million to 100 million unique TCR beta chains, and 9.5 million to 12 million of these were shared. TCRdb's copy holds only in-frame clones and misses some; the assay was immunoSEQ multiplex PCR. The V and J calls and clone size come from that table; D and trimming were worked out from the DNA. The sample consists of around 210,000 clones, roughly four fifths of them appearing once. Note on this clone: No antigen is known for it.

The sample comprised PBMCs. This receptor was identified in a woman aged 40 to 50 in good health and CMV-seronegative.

The CDR3: CASKRLAETYEQYF. For the CDR3, the DNA is TGTGCCAGCAAGAGGCTAGCGGAAACCTACGAGCAGTACTTC. The chain joins TRBV7-9 to TRBJ2-7; TRBD2 agrees at 7 bases. The V and J ends lost 7 bases and 2 bases, in that order; junction bases with no gene match: 8. This CDR3 is 14 amino acids long. Germline V gives CDR1 SEHNR, CDR2 FQNEAQ (reference sequence).